Each of the 3 T cell receptor beta chains below was sequenced from the same sample in a study of T cell changes during pregnancy in multiple sclerosis. Libraries were prepared by immunoSEQ multiplex PCR; TCRdb keeps only in-frame clonotypes and omits some of them. The data hold over 65,000 clones, with 91% observed a single time. The sequenced sample was peripheral blood, obtained in the first trimester of pregnancy. The source of these receptors is a female donor in good health, enrolled as a control in a pregnancy study.

This clone was recorded only once. The rearrangement joins TRBV7-8 to TRBJ1-2; D not certain. The ends were cut back, 1 base at V and 8 bases at J, with 14 bases in the middle. The CDR3 extends over 14 amino acids. CDR1 and CDR2 from the germline V gene are SGHVS and FQNEAQ. The CDR3, as DNA: TGTGCCAGCAGCTTAGTGGAGGAACTCGGGGGCTACACCTTC. It yields the protein CASSLVEELGGYTF.

This chain uses TRBV25-1 with TRBJ2-3, with 7 bases aligning to TRBD1. This CDR3 has 12 amino acids. J lost 7 bases, V lost 6 bases, and 4 bases had no gene match. Germline loops: CDR1 MGHDK, CDR2 SYGVNS. Written as DNA, the CDR3 is TGTGCCAGCAGCCTACAGGGGTATACGCAGTATTTT. This codes for CASSLQGYTQYF.

The J gene is TRBJ1-5, the V gene TRBV2; unclear D gene. Per germline, CDR1 SNHLY and CDR2 FYNNEI. V lost 8 bases and J lost 5, with 16 bases in between. The CDR3 totals 14 residues. CDR3 sequence reads: CASRRERLDQPQHF. The DNA for the CDR3 is TGTGCCAGCCGGCGGGAGAGACTGGATCAGCCCCAGCATTTT.